This TCR beta chain was identified during a study of control samples from healthy donors and cancer patients. The CDR3 is made up of 15 amino acids. CDR1 is SGHRS and CDR2 is YFSETQ in the germline V gene. Trimming removed 0 bases from V and 5 bases from J, with 15 bases in between. Generated by immunoSEQ multiplex PCR, the TCRdb table keeps only in-frame clones and is missing some. The sample has some 180,000 clones. The sequenced material came from blood. The chain recombines TRBV5-1 with TRBJ2-7, with a tentative D call TRBD1 (5 bases). This receptor was taken from a woman aged 25 to 39 in good health. As DNA, the CDR3 is TGCGCCAGCAGCTTGGCCGGCAGGGTTGTGGACGAGCAGTACTTC. The encoded protein is CASSLAGRVVDEQYF.